A selection of T cell receptor beta chains follows, all from one sample in a study of cytomegalovirus exposure and HLA in healthy donors. Sequenced by immunoSEQ multiplex PCR; TCRdb stores in-frame clones only, minus some. The repertoire holds about 160,000 clones, approximately 80% seen once, with roughly 3% in the top ten. Sequenced input: PBMCs. The source of these receptors is a woman aged 45-60 years in good health and CMV-seropositive. Each CDR3 is given with its conserved first and last residue. D genes are given only for firm matches. Part of the rows lack a size; the others show once, few, many or a class for expanded clones.

size	V	D	J	CDR3	DNA
-	TRBV4-3	TRBD2	TRBJ2-1	CASSQGGAREARGAYNEQFF	TGCGCCAGCAGCCAAGGCGGGGCCCGGGAGGCCAGAGGTGCTTACAATGAGCAGTTCTTC
-	TRBV28	-	TRBJ1-2	CASTFGGRLYGYTF	TGTGCCAGCACCTTCGGTGGCAGACTCTATGGCTACACCTTC
-	TRBV6-6	-	TRBJ2-7	CASLSGVGTYEQYF	TGTGCCAGCCTATCGGGGGTGGGGACCTACGAGCAGTACTTC
-	TRBV18	TRBD1	TRBJ2-5	CASSPDRGQETQYF	TGTGCCAGCTCACCGGACAGGGGCCAAGAGACCCAGTACTTC
-	TRBV7-2	TRBD1	TRBJ1-2	CASSGTGVFSNYGYTF	TGTGCCAGCAGCGGGACAGGGGTATTCTCTAACTATGGCTACACCTTC
-	TRBV9	-	TRBJ1-6	CASSVGGPSNSPLHF	TGTGCCAGCAGCGTAGGGGGGCCGTCTAACTCACCCCTCCACTTT
-	TRBV28	TRBD2	TRBJ2-1	CASTAIRLAGGPYYNEQFF	TGTGCCAGCACCGCGATCCGACTAGCGGGAGGGCCCTACTACAATGAGCAGTTCTTC
-	TRBV28	TRBD1	TRBJ1-5	CASDGQVGQPQHF	TGTGCCAGCGACGGACAGGTCGGTCAGCCCCAGCATTTT
few	TRBV5-6	-	TRBJ2-2	CASSFGTTTGELFF	TGTGCCAGCAGCTTCGGGACAACCACCGGGGAGCTGTTTTTT
-	TRBV9	-	TRBJ2-2	CASSAETRTNTGELFF	TGTGCCAGCAGCGCTGAGACTAGGACGAACACCGGGGAGCTGTTTTTT